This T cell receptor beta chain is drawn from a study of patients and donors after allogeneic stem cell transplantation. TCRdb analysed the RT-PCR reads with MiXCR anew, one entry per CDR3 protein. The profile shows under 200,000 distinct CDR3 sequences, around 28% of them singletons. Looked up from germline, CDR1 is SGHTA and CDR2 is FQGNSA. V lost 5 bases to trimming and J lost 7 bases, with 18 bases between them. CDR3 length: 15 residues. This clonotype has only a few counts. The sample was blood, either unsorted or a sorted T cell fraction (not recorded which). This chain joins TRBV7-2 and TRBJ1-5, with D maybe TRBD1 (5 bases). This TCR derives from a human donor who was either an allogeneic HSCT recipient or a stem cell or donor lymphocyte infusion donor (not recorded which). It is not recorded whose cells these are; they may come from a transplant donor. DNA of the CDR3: TGTGCCAGCAGCCCTCTTTACGGGGGGGGGCAGCCCCAGCATTTT. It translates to CASSPLYGGGQPQHF.